This TCR beta chain was identified in a study of control samples from healthy donors and cancer patients. Data came from immunoSEQ multiplex PCR; TCRdb stores just in-frame clones and leaves some out. Counted here are more than 25,000 clones, 94% occurring once; the ten biggest clones make up 6.6%. The germline CDR1 and CDR2 sequences are SNHLY and FYNNEI. The CDR3 totals 14 residues. Trimming shortened V by 1 base and J by 0 bases, and 6 bases separated the two germline ends. The specimen sequenced was blood. The V call is TRBV2, the J call TRBJ1-1; D ambiguous. The receptor was isolated from a man aged 60 to 69 in good health. The CDR3 DNA is TGTGCCAGCAGTGAAGGCCTCCTGAACACTGAAGCTTTCTTT. This sequence encodes CASSEGLLNTEAFF.